This entry features one T cell receptor beta chain sequence. Its antigen is still unknown. This record belongs to a study of shared clonotypes between healthy human individuals. General study points: Donor clonotype sharing was expected to depend on sequencing depth.

Naive CD8 isolation took CD45RO-negative cells positively selected for CCR7 and excluded terminally differentiated effector memory CD45RA+ cells. For each subset, genomic DNA was distributed in equal portions over several immunoSEQ plates. Repertoires were generated with immunoSEQ multiplex PCR, while TCRdb's copy carries only in-frame clones and drops some. This sample has some 2.1 million clones, with approximately 95% found just once. The germline CDR1 and CDR2 sequences are SGHDT and YYEEEE. Trimming removed 6 bases from V and 6 bases from J, with 10 bases in between. The CDR3 sequence is 12 residues long.

The chain combines TRBV5-6 with TRBJ2-1, with a tentative D call TRBD2 (6 bases). The sequenced sample was naive CD8+ T cells sorted from blood. The source of this sequence is a man aged 18 to 29 in good health. CDR3 sequence: CASTHGGNEQFF. CDR3 coding DNA: TGTGCCAGCACCCACGGGGGCAATGAGCAGTTCTTC.